The rows below give T cell receptor beta chains drawn from one sample of a study of shared clonotypes between healthy human individuals. Some clones are missing from TCRdb's copy, which holds only in-frame ones; the method was immunoSEQ multiplex PCR. The table shows hundreds of thousands of clones, with around 72% occurring only once. Sequences were obtained from memory CD4+ T cells sorted from blood. Receptors originate from a woman in her 30s in good health. CDR3s include the opening cysteine and the closing phenylalanine or tryptophan. D genes are given only for firm matches. The listing skips clone size in some rows; elsewhere it reads once, few, many or a size class.

D: .; size: .; J: TRBJ1-5; V: TRBV2; DNA: TGTGCCAGCAGTGACAGGAGAGGCGGGCTTGTGTATAGCAATCAGCCCCAGCATTTT; CDR3: CASSDRRGGLVYSNQPQHF
D: TRBD1; size: .; J: TRBJ2-3; V: TRBV19; DNA: TGTGCCAGTAGTATAGAGGGTCCGAGGACAGGGGGGACGTCTCATACGCAGTATTTT; CDR3: CASSIEGPRTGGTSHTQYF
D: .; size: once; J: TRBJ2-5; V: TRBV29-1; DNA: TGCAGCGTGGACCGGGATCAAGAGACCCAGTACTTC; CDR3: CSVDRDQETQYF
D: TRBD1; size: .; J: TRBJ2-7; V: TRBV4-1; DNA: TGCGCCAGCAGCCCCCGGGCAGGGGGCGAGCAGTACTTC; CDR3: CASSPRAGGEQYF
D: .; size: .; J: TRBJ2-1; V: TRBV11-2; DNA: TGTGCCAGCAGCTTAGATGGTCTGTACAATGAGCAGTTCTTC; CDR3: CASSLDGLYNEQFF
D: TRBD2; size: .; J: TRBJ2-3; V: TRBV25-1; DNA: TGTGCCAGCAGTGAATTAGAAGCGGGAGGGCTTACAGATACGCAGTATTTT; CDR3: CASSELEAGGLTDTQYF
D: .; size: .; J: TRBJ1-4; V: TRBV5-6; DNA: TGTGCCAGCAGCTATGACGTGAGTGAAAAACTGTTTTTT; CDR3: CASSYDVSEKLFF
D: TRBD1; size: .; J: TRBJ1-2; V: TRBV28; DNA: TGTGCCAGCAGTCATACTGTTGGACAGGGGGCGGGCTATGGCTACACCTTC; CDR3: CASSHTVGQGAGYGYTF
D: TRBD2; size: .; J: TRBJ2-7; V: TRBV6-6; DNA: TGTGCCCACGGGACTAGCGGTTACGAGCAGTACTTC; CDR3: CAHGTSGYEQYF
D: TRBD2; size: .; J: TRBJ2-1; V: TRBV9; DNA: TGTGCCAGCAGCGTTATAGCGGGAGGGCCCTACAATGAGCAGTTCTTC; CDR3: CASSVIAGGPYNEQFF
D: .; size: many; J: TRBJ2-1; V: TRBV15; DNA: TGTGCCACCAGCAGGGAACGGGTCTTCCCTCAGTTCTTC; CDR3: CATSRERVFPQFF
D: TRBD1; size: once; J: TRBJ1-4; V: TRBV4-1; DNA: TGCGCCAGCAGCCGACCCGCACAGGGGATAAATGAAAAACTGTTTTTT; CDR3: CASSRPAQGINEKLFF
D: .; size: few; J: TRBJ2-1; V: TRBV18; DNA: TGTGCCAGCTCACCAGGACACGGATCCTACAATGAGCAGTTCTTC; CDR3: CASSPGHGSYNEQFF
D: .; size: .; J: TRBJ1-1; V: TRBV7-9; DNA: TGTGCCAGCAGCTTTTTGCGCACTGAAGCTTTCTTT; CDR3: CASSFLRTEAFF
D: .; size: .; J: TRBJ2-1; V: TRBV11-2; DNA: TGTGCCAGCAGCTTTACTACAGACAATGAGCAGTTCTTC; CDR3: CASSFTTDNEQFF
D: TRBD1; size: few; J: TRBJ1-1; V: TRBV5-1; DNA: TGCGCCAGCAGCCCAGGTACAGGGGGCACTGAAGCTTTCTTT; CDR3: CASSPGTGGTEAFF
D: .; size: .; J: TRBJ2-2; V: TRBV5-4; DNA: TGTGCCAGCAGCTCAAGAACTTACAGGGTGCCCGGGGAGCTGTTTTTT; CDR3: CASSSRTYRVPGELFF
D: .; size: .; J: TRBJ2-7; V: TRBV28; DNA: TGTGCCAGCAGTCCACCCGCCCCAAGCCACGAGCAGTACTTC; CDR3: CASSPPAPSHEQYF
D: TRBD2; size: .; J: TRBJ2-3; V: TRBV10-3; DNA: TGTGCCATCAGTGACCCAGGACTAGCGGGGATGGGGCGAGATACGCAGTATTTT; CDR3: CAISDPGLAGMGRDTQYF
D: .; size: .; J: TRBJ2-5; V: TRBV10-2; DNA: TGCGCCAGCAGTGATTCGCCCCGTGGGACCCAGTACTTC; CDR3: CASSDSPRGTQYF
D: .; size: .; J: TRBJ1-4; V: TRBV2; DNA: TGTGCCAGCAGCCCCACCCGGGGGCGGGAAGAAAAACTGTTTTTT; CDR3: CASSPTRGREEKLFF
D: .; size: .; J: TRBJ2-5; V: TRBV28; DNA: TGTGCCAGCAGCAGGGGATTGGGGGAGACCCAGTACTTC; CDR3: CASSRGLGETQYF
D: .; size: .; J: TRBJ2-1; V: TRBV29-1; DNA: TGCAGCGTTGAAAGACCTTACAATGAGCAGTTCTTC; CDR3: CSVERPYNEQFF
D: .; size: .; J: TRBJ2-7; V: TRBV19; DNA: TGTGCCAGTAGCACCCGGGGCGAGCAGTACTTC; CDR3: CASSTRGEQYF
D: TRBD2; size: .; J: TRBJ2-2; V: TRBV28; DNA: TGTGCCAGCAGCTCAGCGGGAGAGGGACCCGGGGAGCTGTTTTTT; CDR3: CASSSAGEGPGELFF
D: TRBD1; size: few; J: TRBJ2-2; V: TRBV29-1; DNA: TGCAGCGGAAGAGGACAGGGAAACACCGGGGAGCTGTTTTTT; CDR3: CSGRGQGNTGELFF
D: TRBD1; size: .; J: TRBJ1-3; V: TRBV27; DNA: TGTGCCAGCAGGCTGACAGGGGCTGGAAACACCATATATTTT; CDR3: CASRLTGAGNTIYF
D: .; size: .; J: TRBJ1-1; V: TRBV11-3; DNA: TGTGCCAGCAGCTACACGGGAAGGAACACTGAAGCTTTCTTT; CDR3: CASSYTGRNTEAFF
D: .; size: .; J: TRBJ2-7; V: TRBV28; DNA: TGTGCCAGCAGATTTTCGAGCACCTACGAGCAGTACTTC; CDR3: CASRFSSTYEQYF
D: TRBD1; size: .; J: TRBJ2-4; V: TRBV11-2; DNA: TGTGCCAGCAGGAGGCCAGGGGGCAGGCGTACCAAAAACATTCAGTACTTC; CDR3: CASRRPGGRRTKNIQYF
D: TRBD1; size: few; J: TRBJ2-3; V: TRBV7-9; DNA: TGTGCCAGCAGCGCCCGGGACAGGGGTTTCGATACGCAGTATTTT; CDR3: CASSARDRGFDTQYF
D: TRBD2; size: few; J: TRBJ2-5; V: TRBV5-1; DNA: TGCGCCAGCAGCTTACAGGGGACTAGCGGTATTTCAGAGACCCAGTACTTC; CDR3: CASSLQGTSGISETQYF
D: .; size: .; J: TRBJ2-7; V: TRBV6-5; DNA: TGTGCCAGCAGGAATAGTCAGGGCAACTACGAGCAGTACTTC; CDR3: CASRNSQGNYEQYF
D: TRBD2; size: .; J: TRBJ2-5; V: TRBV7-2; DNA: TGTGCCAGCAGCTTTGGGCCTAGCGGGGGGCAAATCCAAGAGACCCAGTACTTC; CDR3: CASSFGPSGGQIQETQYF
D: .; size: .; J: TRBJ1-4; V: TRBV15; DNA: TGTGCCACCAGCAGAGATTTCGGGGACGGGGAAAAACTGTTTTTT; CDR3: CATSRDFGDGEKLFF
D: TRBD2; size: many; J: TRBJ2-7; V: TRBV10-3; DNA: TGTGCCATCAGTGAAATAGCGGGAGTAGGCGAGCAGTACTTC; CDR3: CAISEIAGVGEQYF
D: TRBD1; size: .; J: TRBJ1-1; V: TRBV6-5; DNA: TGTGCCAGCAAAACAGGGGGAGACACTGAAGCTTTCTTT; CDR3: CASKTGGDTEAFF
D: TRBD2; size: .; J: TRBJ2-1; V: TRBV30; DNA: TGTGCCTGGAGCACAATAGGGACTAGCTACAATGAGCAGTTCTTC; CDR3: CAWSTIGTSYNEQFF
D: TRBD1; size: .; J: TRBJ2-3; V: TRBV19; DNA: TGTGCCAGTAGTATATCAGGGGGACGCACAGATACGCAGTATTTT; CDR3: CASSISGGRTDTQYF
D: TRBD1; size: many; J: TRBJ1-5; V: TRBV7-8; DNA: TGTGCCAGCAGCCTCGGGACAGGTCCTCAGCCCCAGCATTTT; CDR3: CASSLGTGPQPQHF
D: TRBD2; size: .; J: TRBJ2-3; V: TRBV10-3; DNA: TGTGCCATCAGCCCGGGACTAGCGGGAGCTAGTGATACGCAGTATTTT; CDR3: CAISPGLAGASDTQYF
D: .; size: .; J: TRBJ2-2; V: TRBV19; DNA: TGTGCCACCTTTCCGCGGGGCGGTCTCCTATCCATGGGCGCGAACACCGGGGAGCTGTTTTTT; CDR3: CATFPRGGLLSMGANTGELFF
D: TRBD2; size: .; J: TRBJ2-1; V: TRBV9; DNA: TGTGCCAGCAGCGAACGACTAGCGGGAGGAATCAATGAGCAGTTCTTC; CDR3: CASSERLAGGINEQFF
D: TRBD1; size: .; J: TRBJ1-1; V: TRBV10-1; DNA: TGCGCCAGCAGGTCCGGGACAGGGAACACTGAAGCTTTCTTT; CDR3: CASRSGTGNTEAFF
D: TRBD2; size: .; J: TRBJ2-1; V: TRBV5-4; DNA: TGTGCCAGCCAAATAGCGGGAGGCTCCGCCTACAATGAGCAGTTCTTC; CDR3: CASQIAGGSAYNEQFF